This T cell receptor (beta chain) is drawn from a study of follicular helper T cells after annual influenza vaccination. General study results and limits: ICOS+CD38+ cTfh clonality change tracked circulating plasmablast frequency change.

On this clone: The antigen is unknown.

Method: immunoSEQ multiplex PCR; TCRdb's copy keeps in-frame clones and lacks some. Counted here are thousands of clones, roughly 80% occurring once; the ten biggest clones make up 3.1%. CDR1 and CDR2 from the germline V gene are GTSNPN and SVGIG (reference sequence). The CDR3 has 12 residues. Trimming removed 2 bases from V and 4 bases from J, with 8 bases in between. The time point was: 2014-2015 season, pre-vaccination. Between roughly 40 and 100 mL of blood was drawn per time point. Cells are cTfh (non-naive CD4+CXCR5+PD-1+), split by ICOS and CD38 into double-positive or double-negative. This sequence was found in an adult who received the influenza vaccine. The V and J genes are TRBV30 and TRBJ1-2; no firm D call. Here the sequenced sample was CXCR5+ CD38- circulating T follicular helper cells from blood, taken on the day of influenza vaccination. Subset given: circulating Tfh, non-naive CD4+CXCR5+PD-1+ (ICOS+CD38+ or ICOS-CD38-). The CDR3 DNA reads TGTGCCTGGAGTACCCGGAGCTATGGCTACACCTTC. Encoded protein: CAWSTRSYGYTF.